This TCR beta chain originates from a study of T-cell memory formation after mild COVID-19. TCRdb passed the 5' RACE reads through MiXCR, listing each CDR3 protein once. The sample has under 550,000 distinct CDR3 sequences, over 15% seen once. The V gene end was trimmed by 6 bases and the J gene end by 4 bases; junction bases not matched to a gene: 11. Germline V lookup: CDR1 LGHNA, CDR2 YSLEER. There are 16 residues in the CDR3. V is TRBV4-3 and J is TRBJ2-1, with 8 bases fitting TRBD2. This TCR derives from an adult woman who had mild COVID-19 (a few samples of this study predate the infection). Cell type and time point are not known. The sequencing input was PBMCs or a T cell subset sorted from them (not recorded which). The CDR3 protein is CASSSVAGLSYNEQFF. The CDR3 DNA follows: TGCGCCAGCAGTTCCGTAGCGGGACTTTCGTACAATGAGCAGTTCTTC.